This TCR beta chain appears in the sequencing data of a study of blood T cell repertoires in COVID-19. Study-level background: T cells, B-cell-depleted T cells, or PBMCs supplied cDNA or gDNA.

Libraries were prepared by immunoSEQ multiplex PCR; TCRdb keeps only in-frame clonotypes and omits some of them. The sample comprises about 270,000 clones, about nine tenths of which are singletons, and less than 3% rests with the top ten. Germline V gene sequence: CDR1 SGHNT, CDR2 YYREEE (reference sequence). CDR3 length: 16 residues. Unmatched junction bases numbered 6, after V lost 0 bases and J lost 4 bases. Cohort assignment relied on participant-reported clinical history. Recovered status applied to Cohort 3 donors who had two consecutive negative PCRs. It also applied to those with clearance or with symptom resolution.

The receptor was derived from a woman aged 50 to 60 who had recovered from COVID-19. The chain has TRBV5-4 and TRBJ2-2; 7 nucleotides align to TRBD1. Sequenced input: PBMCs or T cells enriched from blood (not recorded which). The CDR3 DNA is TGTGCCAGCAGCTTGGATAGGGGGCGAGTCACCGGGGAGCTGTTTTTT. Protein sequence: CASSLDRGRVTGELFF.